This T cell receptor beta chain was observed in a study of shared clonotypes between healthy human individuals. Study context: Donors, aged 18 to 49, were a couple of women and three men. There were three CD4 naive, three CD4 memory, two CD8 naive and one CD8 memory plates per donor.

Each donor was a Caucasian adult residing in Nashville, Tennessee. Negatively enriched CD4+ T cells were divided by CD45RA into naive and memory. Repertoires were generated with immunoSEQ multiplex PCR, while TCRdb's copy carries only in-frame clones and drops some. Of roughly 2 million clones listed, more than 90% were seen once; the top ten hold approximately 0.13%. This clone is a singleton in its sample. Other nucleotide sequences in the sample specify the same CDR3. The sequence was obtained from a man between 18 and 29 years old in good health. The specimen sequenced was naive CD4+ T cells sorted from blood. Subset here: CD45RA+ positively selected.

CDR3 protein: CASSLDRGGYNEQFF. The CDR3 DNA sequence: TGTGCCAGCAGCTTAGACAGGGGAGGCTACAATGAGCAGTTCTTC. This chain connects TRBV7-3 to TRBJ2-1, with 8 positions matching TRBD1. The CDR3 covers 15 residues. With V trimmed by 2 bases and J by 3 bases, 3 bases remained unmatched. Germline lookup yields CDR1 SGHTA and CDR2 FQGTGA.